One T cell receptor beta chain is described in this entry. Its antigen is still unknown. Additional DNA sequences in this sample encode the identical CDR3. This specimen comes from a study of cytomegalovirus exposure and HLA in healthy donors. Study-wide points: In vitro data verified a few CMV-associated chains as specific for CMV antigens. First-cohort TCR clusters were later found to tend to co-occur in the roughly 110 validation repertoires. Usually a TCR sequence was rare, but some public TCRs were found in many donors.

Sequencing was performed with immunoSEQ multiplex PCR; in TCRdb, only in-frame clones are kept and a portion is missing. Of 150,000 or so clones in the sample, 86% are singletons; the top ten hold approximately 20%. This receptor was taken from a man between 18 and 35 years old in good health and CMV-seropositive. Sequencing was carried out using PBMCs.

This CDR3 is CASSPGLAETQYF. The CDR3, as DNA: TGTGCCAGCTCACCGGGCCTAGCGGAGACCCAGTACTTC. The gene calls are TRBV18 and TRBJ2-5, with D possibly matching TRBD2 (6 bases). Germline CDR1 and CDR2: KGHSH and LQKENI. This CDR3 has 13 residues. The germline V and J ends were trimmed by 3 bases and 5 bases, with 10 bases remaining between them.